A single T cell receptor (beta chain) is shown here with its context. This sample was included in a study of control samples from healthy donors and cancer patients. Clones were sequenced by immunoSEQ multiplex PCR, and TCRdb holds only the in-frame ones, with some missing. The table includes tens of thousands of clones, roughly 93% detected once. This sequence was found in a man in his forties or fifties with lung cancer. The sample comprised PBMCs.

The CDR3, as DNA: TGTGCCACCAGGAGGGGCCGGAACACCGGGGAGCTGTTTTTT. Protein product: CATRRGRNTGELFF. This chain joins TRBV15 and TRBJ2-2; either TRBD1 or TRBD2 may supply D (5 bases each). This CDR3 has 14 amino acids. CDR1 is LNHNV and CDR2 is YYDKDF in the germline V gene (reference sequence). V lost 6 bases, J lost 1 base, and 9 bases lay in between.